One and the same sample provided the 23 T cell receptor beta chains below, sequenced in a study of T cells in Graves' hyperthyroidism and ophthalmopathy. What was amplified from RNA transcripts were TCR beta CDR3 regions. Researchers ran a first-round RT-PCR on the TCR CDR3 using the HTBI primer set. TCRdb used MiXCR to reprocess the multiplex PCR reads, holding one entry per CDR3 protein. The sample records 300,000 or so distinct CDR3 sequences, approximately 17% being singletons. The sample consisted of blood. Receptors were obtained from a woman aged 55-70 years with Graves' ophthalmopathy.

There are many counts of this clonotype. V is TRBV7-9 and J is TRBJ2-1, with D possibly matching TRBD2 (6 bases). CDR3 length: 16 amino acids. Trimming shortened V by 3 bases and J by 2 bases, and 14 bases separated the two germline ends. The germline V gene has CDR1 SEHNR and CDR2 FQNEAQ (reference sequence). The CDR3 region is CASSFPIGSAYNEQFF. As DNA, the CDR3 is TGTGCCAGCAGCTTCCCCATCGGGAGTGCCTACAATGAGCAGTTCTTC.

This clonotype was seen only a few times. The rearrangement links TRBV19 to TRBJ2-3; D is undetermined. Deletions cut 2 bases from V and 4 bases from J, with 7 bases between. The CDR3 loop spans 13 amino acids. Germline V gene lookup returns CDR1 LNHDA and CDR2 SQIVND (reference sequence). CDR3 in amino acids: CASSIMLADTQYF. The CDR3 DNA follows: TGTGCCAGTAGTATAATGTTGGCAGATACGCAGTATTTT.

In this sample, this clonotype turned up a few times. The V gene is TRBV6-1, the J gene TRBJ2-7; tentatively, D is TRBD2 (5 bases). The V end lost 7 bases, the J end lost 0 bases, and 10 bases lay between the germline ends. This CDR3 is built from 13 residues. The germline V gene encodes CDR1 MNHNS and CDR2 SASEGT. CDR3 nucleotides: TGTGCCAGCATCGAAGGGAGCTCCTACGAGCAGTACTTC. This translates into CASIEGSSYEQYF.

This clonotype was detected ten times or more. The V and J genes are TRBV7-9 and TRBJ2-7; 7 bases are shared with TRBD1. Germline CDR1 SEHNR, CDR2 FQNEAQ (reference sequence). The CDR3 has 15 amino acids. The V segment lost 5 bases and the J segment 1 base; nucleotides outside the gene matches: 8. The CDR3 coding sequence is TGTGCCAGCAGCGCCATCCCGACAGGGTCCTACGAGCAGTACTTC. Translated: CASSAIPTGSYEQYF.

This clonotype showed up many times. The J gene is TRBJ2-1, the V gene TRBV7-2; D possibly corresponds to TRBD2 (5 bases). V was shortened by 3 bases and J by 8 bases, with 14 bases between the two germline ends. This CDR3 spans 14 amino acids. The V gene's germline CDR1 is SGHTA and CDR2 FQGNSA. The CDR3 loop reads CASSLGSAGDEQFF. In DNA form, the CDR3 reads TGTGCCAGCAGCTTGGGTTCGGCGGGCGATGAGCAGTTCTTC.

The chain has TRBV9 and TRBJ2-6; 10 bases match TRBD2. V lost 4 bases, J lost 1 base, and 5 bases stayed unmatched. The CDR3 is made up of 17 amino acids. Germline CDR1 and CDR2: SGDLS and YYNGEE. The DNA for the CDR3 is TGTGCCAGCAGCCCGACTAGCGGGTCATCTGGGGCCAACGTCCTGACTTTC. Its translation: CASSPTSGSSGANVLTF.

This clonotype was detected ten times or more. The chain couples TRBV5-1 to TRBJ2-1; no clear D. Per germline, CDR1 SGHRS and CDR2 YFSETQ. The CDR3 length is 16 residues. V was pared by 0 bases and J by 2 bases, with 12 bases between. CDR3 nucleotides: TGCGCCAGCAGCTTGGGGTTAGGGAAAACCTACAATGAGCAGTTCTTC. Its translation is CASSLGLGKTYNEQFF.

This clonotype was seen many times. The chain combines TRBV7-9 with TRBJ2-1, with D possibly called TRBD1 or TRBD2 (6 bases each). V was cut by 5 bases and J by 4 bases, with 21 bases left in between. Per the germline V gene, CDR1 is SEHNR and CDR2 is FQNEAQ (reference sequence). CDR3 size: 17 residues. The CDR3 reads CASSEYFGRQDYNEQFF. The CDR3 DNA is TGTGCCAGCAGCGAATATTTCGGGAGACAGGATTACAATGAGCAGTTCTTC.

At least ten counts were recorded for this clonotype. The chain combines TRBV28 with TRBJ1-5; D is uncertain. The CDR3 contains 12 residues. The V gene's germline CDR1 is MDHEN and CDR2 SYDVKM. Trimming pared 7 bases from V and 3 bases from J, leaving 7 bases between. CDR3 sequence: CASTSTNQPQHF. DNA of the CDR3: TGTGCCAGCACCAGCACCAATCAGCCCCAGCATTTT.

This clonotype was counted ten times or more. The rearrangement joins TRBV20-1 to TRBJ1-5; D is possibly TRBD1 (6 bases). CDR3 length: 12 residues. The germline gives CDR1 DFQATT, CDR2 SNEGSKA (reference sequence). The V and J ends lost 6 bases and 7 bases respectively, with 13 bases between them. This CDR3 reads CSAGRRGQPQHF. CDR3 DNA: TGCAGTGCCGGAAGGAGGGGGCAGCCCCAGCATTTT.

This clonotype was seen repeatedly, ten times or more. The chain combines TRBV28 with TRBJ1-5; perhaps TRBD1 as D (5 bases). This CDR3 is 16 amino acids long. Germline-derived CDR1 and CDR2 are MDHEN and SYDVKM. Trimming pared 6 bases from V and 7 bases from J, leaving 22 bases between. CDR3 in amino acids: CASSAWNGAEGQPQHF. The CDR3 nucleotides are TGTGCCAGCAGCGCTTGGAATGGGGCAGAAGGACAGCCCCAGCATTTT.

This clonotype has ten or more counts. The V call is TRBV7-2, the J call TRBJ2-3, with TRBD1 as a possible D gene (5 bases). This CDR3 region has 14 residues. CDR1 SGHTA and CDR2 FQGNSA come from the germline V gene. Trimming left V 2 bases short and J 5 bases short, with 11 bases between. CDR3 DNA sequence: TGTGCCAGCAGCTTACTGCAGGGTGGAGATACGCAGTATTTT. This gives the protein CASSLLQGGDTQYF.

CDR3 sequence: CASSSTGDTQPQHF. CDR3 bases: TGTGCCAGTAGTTCCACAGGAGATACCCAGCCCCAGCATTTT. This chain joins TRBV19 and TRBJ1-5, with D possibly TRBD1 on 5 matching bases. The V gene's germline CDR1 is LNHDA and CDR2 SQIVND (reference sequence). The CDR3 covers 14 residues. Trimming cost V 5 bases and J 7 bases, with 15 bases left between them.

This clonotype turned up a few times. The CDR3 reads CASSLSRGGGTNYGYTF. The CDR3 DNA follows: TGTGCCAGCAGTTTATCAAGGGGGGGAGGGACTAACTATGGCTACACCTTC. The rearrangement links TRBV27 to TRBJ1-2; tentatively, D is TRBD1 (6 bases). Trimming removed 0 bases from V and 0 bases from J, with 14 bases in between. CDR3 size: 17 residues. Germline V gene data show CDR1 as MNHEY and CDR2 as SMNVEV (reference sequence).

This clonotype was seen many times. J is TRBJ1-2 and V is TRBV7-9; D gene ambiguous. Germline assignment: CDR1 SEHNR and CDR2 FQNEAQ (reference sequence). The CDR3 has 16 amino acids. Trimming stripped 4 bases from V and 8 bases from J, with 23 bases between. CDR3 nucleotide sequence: TGTGCCAGCAGCTCCCAAGGGATAGGGTCGGGTAGCGGCTACACCTTC. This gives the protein CASSSQGIGSGSGYTF.

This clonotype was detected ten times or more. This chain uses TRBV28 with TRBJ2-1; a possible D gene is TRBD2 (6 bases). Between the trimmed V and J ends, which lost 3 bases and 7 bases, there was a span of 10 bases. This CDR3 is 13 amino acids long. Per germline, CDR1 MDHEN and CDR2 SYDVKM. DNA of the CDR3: TGTGCCAGCAGTTTCGTGGCGGGAAATGAGCAGTTCTTC. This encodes CASSFVAGNEQFF.

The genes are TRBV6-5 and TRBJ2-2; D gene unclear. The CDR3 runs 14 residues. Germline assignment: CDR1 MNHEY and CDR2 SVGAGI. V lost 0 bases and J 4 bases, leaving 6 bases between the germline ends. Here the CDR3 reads CASSYSTPTGELFF. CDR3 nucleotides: TGTGCCAGCAGTTACTCAACACCCACCGGGGAGCTGTTTTTT.

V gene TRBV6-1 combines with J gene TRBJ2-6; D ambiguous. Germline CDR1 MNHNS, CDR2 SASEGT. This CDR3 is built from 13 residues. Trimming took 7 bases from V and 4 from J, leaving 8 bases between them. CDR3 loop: CASKGSGANVLTF. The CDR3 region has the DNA TGTGCCAGCAAAGGGTCCGGGGCCAACGTCCTGACTTTC.

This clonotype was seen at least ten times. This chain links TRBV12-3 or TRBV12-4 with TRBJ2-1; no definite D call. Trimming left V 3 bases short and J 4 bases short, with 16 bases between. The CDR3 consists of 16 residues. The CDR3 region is CASSLNPTSQYNEQFF. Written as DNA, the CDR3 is TGTGCCAGCAGTTTGAATCCTACCTCACAGTACAATGAGCAGTTCTTC.

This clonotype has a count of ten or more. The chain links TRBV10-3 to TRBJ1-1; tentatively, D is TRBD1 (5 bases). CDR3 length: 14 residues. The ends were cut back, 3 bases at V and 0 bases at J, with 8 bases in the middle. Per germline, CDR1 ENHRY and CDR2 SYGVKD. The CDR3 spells CAISDWTLNTEAFF. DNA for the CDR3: TGTGCCATCAGTGACTGGACACTGAACACTGAAGCTTTCTTT.

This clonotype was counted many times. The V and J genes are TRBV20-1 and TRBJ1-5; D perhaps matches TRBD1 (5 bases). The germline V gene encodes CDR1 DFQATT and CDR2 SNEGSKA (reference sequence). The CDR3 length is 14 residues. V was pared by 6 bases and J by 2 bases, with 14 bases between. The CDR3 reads CSAIQAQGNQPQHF. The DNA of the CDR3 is TGCAGTGCCATACAGGCCCAGGGCAATCAGCCCCAGCATTTT.

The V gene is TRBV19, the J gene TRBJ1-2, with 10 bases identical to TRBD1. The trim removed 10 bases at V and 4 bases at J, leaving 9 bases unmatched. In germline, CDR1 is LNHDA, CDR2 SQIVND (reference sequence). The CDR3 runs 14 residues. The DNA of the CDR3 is TGTGCCACCTCCCGGGACAGGGGCCCCTATGGCTACACCTTC. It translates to CATSRDRGPYGYTF.

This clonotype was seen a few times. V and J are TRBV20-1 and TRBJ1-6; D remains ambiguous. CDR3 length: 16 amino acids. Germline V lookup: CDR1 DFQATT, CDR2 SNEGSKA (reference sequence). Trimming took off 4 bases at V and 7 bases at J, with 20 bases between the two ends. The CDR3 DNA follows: TGCAGTGCTAAGAACGGCAGAACGGTAGGAAATTCACCCCTCCACTTT. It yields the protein CSAKNGRTVGNSPLHF.